Below are 30 T cell receptor beta chains sequenced from a single sample in a study of prognosis after radiotherapy for stage I lung cancer. Genomic DNA yielded TCR beta CDR3, amplified by two-round multiplex PCR. During first-round PCR, primers specific to each TRBV and TRBJ gene were used. A single record per CDR3 protein comes from TCRdb applying MiXCR to the multiplex PCR reads. The sample lists approximately 17,000 distinct CDR3 sequences; around 45% were seen once. The input for sequencing was PBMCs, taken before or after stereotactic body radiation therapy (not recorded which). These receptors were obtained from a donor over 45 with non-small cell lung cancer.

This chain uses TRBV27 with TRBJ2-7, with 8 bases fitting TRBD2. CDR3 size: 15 residues. V dropped 1 base and J dropped 9; count of bases not matched to a gene: 11. The germline CDR1 and CDR2 sequences are MNHEY and SMNVEV (reference sequence). CDR3 DNA sequence: TGTGCCAGCAGTTTATACGGGGGCTGCCGGGGGGGGCAGTACTTC. As protein: CASSLYGGCRGGQYF.

The rearrangement links TRBV6-1 to TRBJ2-1; D unclear. The CDR3 extends over 13 amino acids. The germline V gene encodes CDR1 MNHNS and CDR2 SASEGT. The V gene lost 3 bases and the J gene lost 8 bases, with 11 bases spanning the gap. The CDR3 DNA follows: TGTGCCAGCAGTGACGGCCTCCTCGATGAGCAGTTCTTC. Amino acids: CASSDGLLDEQFF.

As regards this clonotype: This likely reflects a read error, since a far larger clone is one base away. V is TRBV6-9 and J is TRBJ1-3; maybe TRBD1 (5 bases). Between the trimmed V and J ends, which lost 10 bases and 7 bases, there was a span of 17 bases. In germline, CDR1 is MNHGY, CDR2 SVAAGI. This CDR3 region has 13 residues. CDR3: CANRSRDANTIYF. The DNA of the CDR3 is TGTGCCAACAGAAGCAGGGATGCCAACACCATATATTTT.

This clonotype came up many times. The chain combines TRBV20-1 with TRBJ2-1, with TRBD2 identical over 10 bases. The J segment lost 15 bases and the V segment lost 8 bases, leaving 16 bases of the junction unmatched. Germline V gene sequence: CDR1 DFQATT, CDR2 SNEGSKA (reference sequence). The CDR3 has 13 amino acids. The chain's CDR3 is CSPRDASGSGGFF. CDR3 in DNA: TGCAGTCCCAGAGATGCTAGCGGGAGTGGCGGGTTCTTC.

This clonotype was seen a single time. The chain carries TRBV30 and TRBJ1-4, with no clear D. V was cut by 5 bases and J by 1 base, with 8 bases left in between. In germline, CDR1 is GTSNPN, CDR2 SVGIG (reference sequence). This CDR3 spans 13 amino acids. CDR3 protein: CAWGNRTNEKLFF. CDR3 DNA sequence: TGTGCCTGGGGAAATCGAACTAATGAAAAACTGTTTTTT. Variable domain in full (rest from reference TRBV30 and TRBJ1-4): SQTIHQWPATLVQPVGSPLSLECTVEGTSNPNLYWYRQAAGRGLQLLFYSVGIGQISSEVPQNLSASRPQDRQFILSSKKLLLSDSGFYLCAWGNRTNEKLFFGSGTQLSVL.

Only one count was recorded for this clonotype. This may be a read error: a much more frequent sequence differs by one nucleotide. The chain links TRBV7-9 to TRBJ2-2; the D gene is possibly TRBD2 (6 bases). This CDR3 is built from 15 residues. CDR1 and CDR2 (germline): SEHNR, FQNEAQ (reference sequence). The CDR3 bases are TGTGCCGGCAGCTTAGGTAGGGGAGGCACCTGGGAGCTGTTTTTT. Translating gives CAGSLGRGGTWELFF.

The genes are TRBV5-1 and TRBJ2-7; D call uncertain. This CDR3 comprises 15 residues. The V end was cut by 0 bases, the J end by 1 base, with 11 bases between. The V gene's germline CDR1 is SGHRS and CDR2 YFSETQ. CDR3 residues: CASSLGCSESYEQYF. CDR3 in DNA: TGCGCCAGCAGCTTGGGGTGCAGTGAGTCCTACGAGCAGTACTTC.

The chain joins TRBV24-1 to TRBJ1-1; D remains unclear. This CDR3 region has 15 residues. V shed 5 bases and J shed 0 bases, with 12 bases lying between them. The germline V gene encodes CDR1 KGHDR and CDR2 SFDVKD. The CDR3 region is CATSGSKGVNTEAFF. CDR3 DNA sequence: TGTGCCACCAGTGGTTCCAAAGGTGTGAACACTGAAGCTTTCTTT.

On this clonotype itself: Since a much larger clone is just one base distant, this may be a read error. This sequence joins TRBV9 and TRBJ1-2; unclear D gene. The CDR3 totals 13 residues. Trimming took off 3 bases at V and 7 bases at J, with 13 bases between the two ends. CDR1 SGDLS and CDR2 YYNGEE come from the germline V gene. This chain's CDR3 is CASSAGVSGGYTF. The CDR3 region has the DNA TGTGCCAGCAGCGCGGGAGTTTCGGGTGGCTACACCTTC.

This clonotype was seen only once. The junction departs from germline at one end; a sequencing error may be responsible. V gene TRBV12-5 combines with J gene TRBJ2-3; D gene ambiguous. This CDR3 is 13 amino acids long. Germline values: CDR1 LGHNT, CDR2 FRNRAP. The chain's CDR3 is CASGLAGTDTKYF. The DNA for the CDR3 is TGTGCTAGTGGTCTCGCCGGCACAGATACGAAGTATTTT. The full variable domain, in which reference TRBV12-5 and TRBJ2-3 provide the parts outside the CDR3, is DARVTQTPRHKVTEMGQEVTMRCQPILGHNTVFWYRQTMMQGLELLAYFRNRAPLDDSGMPKDRFSAEMPDATLATLKIQPSEPRDSAVYFCASGLAGTDTKYFGPGTRLTVL.

The chain links TRBV9 to TRBJ2-7; perhaps TRBD1 as D (6 bases). The length of the CDR3 is 15 residues. Germline CDR1 SGDLS, CDR2 YYNGEE. V gave up 4 bases and J gave up 0 bases, with 14 bases separating them. DNA for the CDR3: TGTGCCAGCAGCACCGGACAGCGGCCCTCCTACGAGCAGTACTTC. This codes for CASSTGQRPSYEQYF. Variable domain in full (rest from reference TRBV9 and TRBJ2-7): DSGVTQTPKHLITATGQRVTLRCSPRSGDLSVYWYQQSLDQGLQFLIQYYNGEERAKGNILERFSAQQFPDLHSELNLSSLELGDSALYFCASSTGQRPSYEQYFGPGTRLTVT.

This clonotype is medium-sized within its sample. This chain connects TRBV6-1 to TRBJ2-3, with 7 bases fitting TRBD1. The CDR3 totals 14 residues. The germline gives CDR1 MNHNS, CDR2 SASEGT. The J segment lost 6 bases and the V segment lost 6 bases, leaving 9 bases of the junction unmatched. The CDR3 spells CASSRTGGGDTQYF. The CDR3 bases are TGTGCCAGCAGCAGGACAGGAGGAGGTGATACGCAGTATTTT.

CDR3 nucleotides: TGTGCCAGCAGCTTAACAGGGGGCACTGAAGCTTTCTTT. As protein: CASSLTGGTEAFF. This sequence joins TRBV7-8 and TRBJ1-1; 8 positions match TRBD1. This CDR3 is built from 13 residues. Germline loops: CDR1 SGHVS, CDR2 FQNEAQ. Trimming took 2 bases from V and 4 from J; bases not matched to a gene: 0.

This chain connects TRBV19 to TRBJ2-5; 7 positions match TRBD2. Germline loops: CDR1 LNHDA, CDR2 SQIVND (reference sequence). This CDR3 is built from 12 residues. V lost 8 bases and J lost 7; bases outside the gene matches: 7. The CDR3 nucleotides are TGTGCCAGTCTCAGCGGGGCGGGGACCCAGTACTTC. This encodes CASLSGAGTQYF. The variable domain in full, completed from reference TRBV19 and TRBJ2-5, reads DGGITQSPKYLFRKEGQNVTLSCEQNLNHDAMYWYRQDPGQGLRLIYYSQIVNDFQKGDIAEGYSVSREKKESFPLTVTSAQKNPTAFYLCASLSGAGTQYFGPGTRLLVL.

This chain joins TRBV6-2 or TRBV6-3 and TRBJ2-7; 8 bases fit TRBD1. CDR1 is MNHEY, CDR2 SVGEGT, per germline. Trimming took 6 bases from V and 6 from J; bases not matched to a gene: 10. The CDR3 covers 14 residues. This CDR3 reads CASRVDRGGCEQYF. The CDR3 DNA is TGTGCCAGCAGAGTTGACAGGGGCGGCTGCGAGCAGTACTTC.

The chain uses TRBV27 and TRBJ2-5; D is unresolved. CDR1 and CDR2 from the germline V gene are MNHEY and SMNVEV (reference sequence). This CDR3 has 15 residues. V shed 7 bases and J shed 4 bases, with 19 bases lying between them. The CDR3 DNA sequence: TGTGCCAGCACGGAGAAAGGGTCAGCCCGAGAGACCCAGTACTTC. Translation gives CASTEKGSARETQYF.

This clonotype was seen ten or more times. The chain is built from TRBV29-1 and TRBJ1-1; D is undetermined. The germline gives CDR1 SQVTM, CDR2 ANQGSEA. V dropped 3 bases and J dropped 1 base, with 3 bases sitting between them. The CDR3 extends over 11 amino acids. In DNA, the CDR3 is TGCAGCGTTGATAAGAACACTGAAGCTTTCTTT. This sequence encodes CSVDKNTEAFF.

Comments on this clonotype: A far bigger clonotype differs at one base, so this is likely a read error. The chain has TRBV13 and TRBJ2-5, with 10 nucleotides matching TRBD1. V lost 7 bases to trimming and J lost 5 bases; unmatched junction nucleotides: 10. Germline CDR1 PRHDT, CDR2 FYEKMQ (reference sequence). This CDR3 region has 15 residues. CDR3 in amino acids: CASMDTGQGLETQYF. The CDR3 DNA reads TGTGCCAGCATGGATACGGGACAGGGGTTGGAGACCCAGTACTTC.

Details on this clonotype: With a much larger clone just one base away, this may be a read error. The rearrangement uses TRBV6-1 and TRBJ2-7, with D unresolved. CDR1 is MNHNS and CDR2 is SASEGT in the germline V gene. V lost 5 bases to trimming and J lost 3 bases, with 11 bases between them. There are 13 residues in the CDR3. The CDR3 DNA reads as TGTGCCAGCAGTCGGAGCCACGACTACGAGCAGTACTTC. Amino acids: CASSRSHDYEQYF.

This clonotype turned up a few times. This is likely an artifact of a read error, given a far larger clone one base away. The J gene is TRBJ2-1, the V gene TRBV6-2 or TRBV6-3; D is unresolved. The germline CDR1 and CDR2 sequences are MNHEY and SVGEGT. The V and J ends lost 10 bases and 6 bases respectively, with 10 bases between them. The CDR3 has 11 residues. As DNA, the CDR3 is TGTGCCATCGGACGGGTCAATGAGCAGTTCTTC. Its translation: CAIGRVNEQFF.

In the case of this clonotype: With only one base between it and a far larger clone, this is likely a read error. The CDR3 region has the DNA TGTGCCAGCACCTTGACCGACGCCACCTACGAGCAGTACTTC. It encodes CASTLTDATYEQYF. The chain combines TRBV11-2 with TRBJ2-5, with D unresolved. The tail of the sequence fits TRBJ2-7 better, so the J call may be wrong. The CDR3 runs to 14 residues. Germline CDR1 and CDR2: SGHAT and FQNNGV.

The V and J genes are TRBV20-1 and TRBJ1-5; D gene unclear. V was trimmed by 5 bases and J by 5 bases, leaving 13 bases between them. The CDR3 runs 13 residues. The germline gives CDR1 DFQATT, CDR2 SNEGSKA (reference sequence). In DNA form, the CDR3 reads TGCAGTGCTTCTCCCATGTTTGATCAGCCCCAGCATTTT. This codes for CSASPMFDQPQHF.

This clonotype is medium-sized (0.01 to 0.1%) by share. The gene calls are TRBV6-1 and TRBJ2-1, with TRBD2 matching over 8 bases. The CDR3 length is 16 residues. Germline V CDR1 and CDR2: MNHNS, SASEGT. V lost 6 bases, J lost 3 bases, and 10 bases stayed unmatched. In DNA form, the CDR3 reads TGTGCCAGCAGCCAGCAGGGCGGGGGGTACTACAATGAGCAGTTCTTC. This codes for CASSQQGGGYYNEQFF.

This clonotype was detected many times. The rearrangement uses TRBV18 and TRBJ1-5; D not resolved. The CDR3 runs 12 residues. Germline CDR1 and CDR2: KGHSH and LQKENI. Trimming pared 4 bases from V and 4 bases from J, leaving 5 bases between. The CDR3 DNA reads as TGTGCCAGCTCACGGGAGAATCAGCCCCAGCATTTT. Translating it yields CASSRENQPQHF.

This clonotype was observed at least ten times. CDR3 DNA: TGTGCCAGCAGTGAAGCGCTTGCCACCAATGAGCAGTTCTTC. Protein product: CASSEALATNEQFF. The rearrangement joins TRBV2 to TRBJ2-1; D is uncertain. The V gene lost 0 bases and the J gene lost 6 bases, with 9 bases spanning the gap. CDR3 size: 14 residues. Germline V CDR1 and CDR2: SNHLY, FYNNEI.

The rearrangement links TRBV24-1 to TRBJ1-2; perhaps TRBD1 as D (5 bases). The CDR3 loop spans 13 amino acids. Germline V gene lookup returns CDR1 KGHDR and CDR2 SFDVKD. Trimming left V 4 bases short and J 10 bases short, with 15 bases between. The CDR3: CATSESGDFNYTF. For the CDR3, the DNA is TGTGCCACCAGTGAATCCGGGGACTTTAACTACACCTTC.

This clonotype was observed at least ten times. The V gene is TRBV4-1, the J gene TRBJ2-7, with TRBD2 matching 12 bases. Looked up from germline, CDR1 is MGHRA and CDR2 is YSYEKL. Losses at the gene ends were 3 bases for V and 4 bases for J; bases not matched to a gene: 4. CDR3 size: 15 residues. The CDR3 nucleotides are TGCGCCAGCAGCCAGACTAGCGGGAGTTTATACGAGCAGTACTTC. This codes for CASSQTSGSLYEQYF.

This clonotype was counted ten times or more. V and J are TRBV9 and TRBJ2-6; D is unresolved. Per the germline V gene, CDR1 is SGDLS and CDR2 is YYNGEE. The CDR3 sequence is 13 residues long. Trimming took 6 bases from V and 1 from J, leaving 5 bases between them. The CDR3 spells CASIYSGANVLTF. For the CDR3, the DNA is TGTGCCAGCATCTATTCTGGGGCCAACGTCCTGACTTTC.

As concerns this clonotype: Only one base separates this from a far larger clonotype, so it likely reflects a read error. The rearrangement joins TRBV6-4 to TRBJ2-5, with D possibly TRBD2 on 5 matching bases. Trimming shortened V by 6 bases and J by 2 bases, and 13 bases separated the two germline ends. Germline V CDR1 and CDR2: MRHNA, SNTAGT. The CDR3 extends over 14 amino acids. CDR3 bases: TGTGCCAGCAGCCCAATAGCGCTACAAGAGACCCAGTACTTC. Translated, it gives CASSPIALQETQYF.

This clonotype was seen ten or more times. The chain recombines TRBV11-2 with TRBJ1-1; D is ambiguous. CDR1 is SGHAT, CDR2 FQNNGV, per germline. This CDR3 spans 13 amino acids. The V end was cut by 0 bases, the J end by 11 bases, with 13 bases between. CDR3 residues: CASSLDPTSGAFF. In DNA form, the CDR3 reads TGTGCCAGCAGCTTAGATCCCACATCGGGCGCTTTCTTT.